The clone carrying this T cell receptor beta chain is termed large (0.1 to 1%). Its antigen is currently unknown. A read error may account for a junction end that differs from germline. The entry originates in a study of circulating CD8 cells and anti-PD-1 response in melanoma. Overall study results and limits: At M1, fewer than 7.5% of TRB clonotypes appeared in multiple subsets. Diversity ranked highest in DNEG and lowest in TIGIT subsets.

The CDR3 totals 12 residues. Using approximately 14 ng of total RNA, TCR libraries were made with the QIAseq Immune Repertoire TCR panel. TCRdb reprocessed the reads with MiXCR, giving one entry per CDR3 protein. The sample consists of 400 to 500 distinct CDR3 sequences, around 9.4% of them appearing once. Live CD3+CD8+TCRalphabeta+ cells were sorted into four subsets by PD-1 and/or TIGIT. Material: CD8+ T cells from PBMCs, obtained at baseline or after one month of anti-PD-1 therapy (not recorded which). This clonotype was obtained from a human donor with melanoma. J is TRBJ1-1 and V is TRBV12-3 or TRBV12-4; D might be TRBD1 (5 bases). Here the CDR3 DNA reads TGTGCCAGCAGCCAAGGTGGGACGGGGATGATCTTT. This sequence encodes CASSQGGTGMIF.